Following are 10 T cell receptor beta chains from one sample sequenced in a study of esophageal squamous cell carcinoma under preoperative chemotherapy. Time point reported: before preoperative PTX-NDP chemotherapy. TCRdb recomputed calls from the PCR reads with MiXCR, one row per CDR3 protein. The table shows some 16,000 distinct CDR3 sequences, with less than 65% occurring only once. This sample was obtained from a patient given preoperative chemotherapy. The receptors here all came from a human donor with esophageal squamous cell carcinoma. The donor label of this sample is uncertain.

This clonotype was recorded many times. The rearrangement joins TRBV7-6 to TRBJ2-6, with D possibly being TRBD2 (6 bases). CDR1 and CDR2 (germline): SGHVS, FNYEAQ. Trimming cost V 1 base and J 13 bases, with 11 bases left between them. The CDR3 length is 13 residues. CDR3 sequence (DNA): TGTGCCAGCAGCTTAGGAGGCGGGATGGTCCTGACTTTC. Translation gives CASSLGGGMVLTF. Full variable domain (missing parts from reference TRBV7-6 and TRBJ2-6): GAGVSQSPRYKVTKRGQDVALRCDPISGHVSLYWYRQALGQGPEFLTYFNYEAQQDKSGLPNDRFSAERPEGSISTLTIQRTEQRDSAMYRCASSLGGGMVLTFGAGSRLTVL.

Comments on this clonotype: An end of the junction does not agree with germline; a read error may underlie this. The chain links TRBV6-1 to TRBJ2-1; D is uncertain. There are 13 residues in the CDR3. Germline V gives CDR1 MNHNS, CDR2 SASEGT. DNA for the CDR3: TGTGCCAGCAGTGAACCCCCTGGCGAGGAGCTGTTCTTC. It specifies CASSEPPGEELFF.

Here the CDR3 DNA reads TGTGCCAGCAGCCAGTCTAGGAGGAGGGTTTATAATGAGCAGTTCTTC. Protein sequence: CASSQSRRRVYNEQFF. The V gene is TRBV7-8, the J gene TRBJ2-1, with D perhaps TRBD2 (6 bases). Germline-derived CDR1 and CDR2 are SGHVS and FQNEAQ. V was trimmed by 5 bases and J by 7 bases, leaving 21 bases between them. The CDR3 is made up of 16 amino acids.

Comments on this clonotype: The germline gene is not matched at one end of the junction; a read error may be the cause. The chain combines TRBV27 with TRBJ2-3, with 10 bases fitting TRBD2. Germline CDR1 MNHEY, CDR2 SMNVEV (reference sequence). CDR3 length equals 16 residues. The CDR3 DNA reads TGTGCCAGCAGGGGCAGCGGGGGGGGTGACTCAGATACGCAGTATTTC. Its protein product is CASRGSGGGDSDTQYF.

The chain is built from TRBV6-1 and TRBJ1-1, with D perhaps matching TRBD1 (6 bases). CDR1 and CDR2 from the germline V gene are MNHNS and SASEGT. This CDR3 is 15 amino acids long. Between the trimmed V and J ends, which lost 7 bases and 2 bases, there was a span of 17 bases. In nucleotides, the CDR3 is TGTGCCAGCACCAAAGGGGGAAGGTTTAACACTGAAGCTTTCTTT. It codes for CASTKGGRFNTEAFF.

Relative to its sample, this clonotype is medium-sized. This rearrangement joins TRBV11-3 to TRBJ2-3; 7 bases match TRBD1. The J segment lost 3 bases and the V segment lost 3 bases, leaving 9 bases of the junction unmatched. The CDR3 runs to 16 residues. CDR1 and CDR2 (germline): SGHNT, YENEEA. The CDR3 protein is CASSFRADRVTDTQYF. The DNA for the CDR3 is TGTGCCAGCAGCTTTAGGGCCGACAGGGTGACAGATACGCAGTATTTT. The full variable domain, with the rest looked up from reference TRBV11-3 and TRBJ2-3, is EAGVVQSPRYKIIEKKQPVAFWCNPISGHNTLYWYLQNLGQGPELLIRYENEEAVDDSQLPKDRFSAERLKGVDSTLKIQPAELGDSAVYLCASSFRADRVTDTQYFGPGTRLTVL.

This clonotype was seen a handful of times. The chain combines TRBV24-1 with TRBJ2-2; no clear D. CDR1 KGHDR and CDR2 SFDVKD come from the germline V gene. CDR3 length equals 15 residues. V was pared by 6 bases and J by 2 bases, with 12 bases between. CDR3 in DNA: TGTGCCACCAGTTCCAGCCCTATAAACACCGGGGAGCTGTTTTTT. This codes for CATSSSPINTGELFF.

By its share, this clonotype is medium-sized. The J gene is TRBJ2-3, the V gene TRBV10-3; D call uncertain. There are 15 residues in the CDR3. The ends were cut back, 3 bases at V and 0 bases at J, with 10 bases in the middle. CDR1 is ENHRY and CDR2 is SYGVKD in the germline V gene. The CDR3 nucleotides read TGTGCCATCAGTGATTCGGCGGATAGCACAGATACGCAGTATTTT. Translated, it gives CAISDSADSTDTQYF.

This clonotype has only a few counts. The chain carries TRBV27 and TRBJ2-1; maybe TRBD2 (6 bases). CDR1 is MNHEY and CDR2 is SMNVEV in the germline V gene (reference sequence). The CDR3 loop spans 15 amino acids. The ends were cut back, 1 base at V and 5 bases at J, with 12 bases in the middle. This CDR3 reads CASSLWSSANNEQFF. In DNA, the CDR3 is TGTGCCAGCAGTTTATGGTCTAGCGCAAACAATGAGCAGTTCTTC.

By its share, this clonotype is medium-sized. This chain joins TRBV6-1 and TRBJ2-3; 10 bases agree with TRBD2. Germline CDR1 MNHNS, CDR2 SASEGT. The CDR3 consists of 15 residues. Trimming took 3 bases from V and 2 from J; bases not matched to a gene: 2. The CDR3 sequence: CASSDSGRPTDTQYF. CDR3 DNA: TGTGCCAGCAGTGATAGCGGGAGGCCCACAGATACGCAGTATTTT.